Given below is one T cell receptor (beta chain) in context. Its antigen is still unknown. The source of the sample is a study of cytomegalovirus exposure and HLA in healthy donors. The CDR3 sequence is 14 residues long. Germline CDR1 and CDR2: SGHTS and YDEGEE. V lost 6 bases to trimming and J lost 7 bases; unmatched junction nucleotides: 12. Points from the study as a whole: Within the approximately 110 validation repertoires, first-cohort TCR clusters tended to co-occur, according to a later analysis.

Profiling relied on immunoSEQ multiplex PCR, and the TCRdb table lists in-frame clones only, not all of them. The data contain 120,000 to 150,000 clones, around nine tenths of them singletons. This receptor was identified in a man younger than 30 in good health and CMV-seropositive. The V and J genes are TRBV5-8 and TRBJ2-7; TRBD2 agrees at 8 bases. Source material: PBMCs. The CDR3 DNA reads TGTGCCAGCATCTTAGCGGGGCCACCGGGGGAGCAGTACTTC. Translated: CASILAGPPGEQYF. Full variable domain (remainder filled in from reference TRBV5-8 and TRBJ2-7): EAGVTQSPTHLIKTRGQQATLRCSPISGHTSVYWYQQALGLGLQFLLWYDEGEERNRGNFPPRFSGRQFPNYSSELNVNALELEDSALYLCASILAGPPGEQYFGPGTRLTVT.